This T cell receptor (beta chain) is from a study of CD8+ T cells in alopecia areata. Study-wide background: Severity scores in treated patients reflected the percentage of scalp affected.

Treatment denoted: oral pan-JAK inhibitor, 5-10 mg twice daily. RNA extraction was followed by reverse transcription into cDNA, which acted as the sequencing template. Libraries were prepared by immunoSEQ multiplex PCR; TCRdb keeps only in-frame clonotypes and omits some of them. This table has 200,000 to 250,000 clones, 64% appearing once. V was clipped by 4 bases and J by 7 bases; unmatched bases: 6. This CDR3 spans 13 amino acids. Germline V lookup: CDR1 SGHAT, CDR2 FQNNGV. The receptor comes from a human donor with alopecia areata. The material sequenced was CD4+ T cells sorted from blood, taken at week 4, from a patient treated with tofacitinib. This sequence joins TRBV11-2 and TRBJ1-2; 7 bases agree with TRBD1. CDR3 coding DNA: TGTGCCAGCAGCTCACAGGGACAGAGTGGCTACACCTTC. Protein: CASSSQGQSGYTF.